This T cell receptor (beta chain) derives from a study of identifying expanded T cells in peripheral blood. On this clone itself: Its cognate antigen is unknown.

Study-wide results and limits: Variance in clone template counts between roughly two-week samples significantly increased with total template count across all healthy donors.

The germline V gene has CDR1 SGHRS and CDR2 YFSETQ. Trimming removed 0 bases from V and 4 bases from J, with 1 base in between. This CDR3 is 11 amino acids long. Generated by immunoSEQ multiplex PCR, the TCRdb table keeps only in-frame clones and is missing some. The sample yields tens of thousands of clones, over 80% seen once. The receptor was isolated from a person aged 18 to 75 in good health. Sequenced: blood. The rearrangement links TRBV5-1 to TRBJ1-2; D unclear. The CDR3 loop is CASSLGYGYTF. For the CDR3, the DNA is TGCGCCAGCAGCTTGGGCTATGGCTACACCTTC.